The clone carrying this TCR beta chain was recorded at least ten times. The target antigen is unknown. These data come from a study of T cells in Graves' hyperthyroidism and ophthalmopathy. General study points: Researchers found most expanded thyroid clonotypes above 0.001 in blood as well. Model output signaled ophthalmopathy a median around 5.9 months ahead of onset.

V was trimmed by 0 bases and J by 3 bases, leaving 8 bases between them. Germline V gene data show CDR1 as LGHNA and CDR2 as YNFKEQ. The CDR3 has 14 amino acids. From RNA transcripts, TCR beta CDR3 regions were amplified. Primed by the HTBI set, a first-round RT-PCR was run on the TCR CDR3. TCRdb analysed the multiplex PCR reads with MiXCR anew, one entry per CDR3 protein. The sample shows roughly 380,000 distinct CDR3 sequences, roughly 20% of them seen only once. PBMCs stemmed from about 9.5 ml fresh peripheral blood. The receptor was isolated from a woman between 40 and 50 years old with Graves' ophthalmopathy. Sample: blood. The chain couples TRBV4-2 to TRBJ1-2, with D hard to call. The DNA for the CDR3 is TGTGCCAGCAGCCAAGATGTAGGAGACTATGGCTACACCTTC. Protein: CASSQDVGDYGYTF.